This TCR beta chain was identified during a study of T cell repertoires in cytomegalovirus infection. Overall study context: Researchers turned to recently identified HLA-C-restricted CMV epitopes as well as well-studied HLA-B-restricted ones.

Overall study findings and caveats: Identification of carriers of CMV plus the relevant HLA was achieved through cumulative public TCR beta family frequency.

About this clonotype: The antigen is not known.

The V end was cut by 3 bases, the J end by 7 bases, with 15 bases between. This CDR3 is 14 amino acids long. MiXCR was run by TCRdb on the reads, yielding one entry per CDR3 protein. The sample contains nearly 700,000 distinct CDR3 sequences, roughly 36% of which appear only once. V usage is TRBV12-3 or TRBV12-4 and J usage is TRBJ1-2; unclear D gene. The sequenced sample was cultured PBMCs, obtained from culture after CMV antigen stimulation. This TCR was sampled from a human donor in good health (CMV status not recorded). Some clones in this sample may be carry-over from other donors' samples. As DNA, the CDR3 is TGTGCCAGCAGTTTCGACATCCTAATAAGTGGCTACACCTTC. Protein: CASSFDILISGYTF.